This T cell receptor beta chain was recovered during a study of T cells in Graves' hyperthyroidism and ophthalmopathy. To note about this clonotype: Its antigen is undetermined.

The diagnoses drew upon clinical symptoms, serum thyroxine and TRAb, thyroid ultrasound and orbital computed tomography. Overall study results and limits: The blood repertoire included most of the expanded thyroid clonotypes above 0.001. In the analysis, a 13 V-J model separated ophthalmopathy from stable hyperthyroidism. It was a median around 6 months before onset that the model predicted ophthalmopathy.

The V gene lost 4 bases and the J gene lost 5 bases, with 17 bases spanning the gap. The CDR3 loop spans 15 amino acids. The germline V gene has CDR1 SGHAT and CDR2 FQDESV (reference sequence). Researchers amplified the TCR beta CDR3 regions from RNA transcripts. When the TCR CDR3 underwent first-round RT-PCR, the HTBI primer set was used. TCRdb redid the calling of the multiplex PCR reads with MiXCR, one entry per CDR3 protein. The sample includes 500,000 to 550,000 distinct CDR3 sequences, 20% of them seen just once. The clonotype comes from a man aged 18 to 29 with Graves' hyperthyroidism. The material sequenced was blood. This chain joins TRBV11-1 and TRBJ2-5; D is ambiguous. The CDR3 region is CASSSRTTGWETQYF. The DNA of the CDR3 is TGTGCCAGCAGCTCGAGGACCACCGGCTGGGAGACCCAGTACTTC.